The entry below describes one T cell receptor beta chain. Antigen unknown. Other nucleotide sequences from this sample produce the same CDR3. The data were obtained in a study of shared clonotypes between healthy human individuals. Study details: For every donor, three CD4 naive, three CD4 memory, two CD8 naive and one CD8 memory plates were used. General study findings and limits: Only blood samples were collected, and tissue repertoires likely differ.

Sequenced by immunoSEQ multiplex PCR; TCRdb stores in-frame clones only, minus some. Altogether under 1,100,000 clones are present, 65% to 75% being singletons, with the ten largest covering nearly 1.5%. The CDR3 is made up of 15 amino acids. CDR1 SGHAT and CDR2 FQNNGV come from the germline V gene. V lost 5 bases and J lost 2; bases outside the gene matches: 3. The material sequenced was memory CD4+ T cells sorted from blood. Subset in this sample: CD45RA-negative fraction. V gene TRBV11-2 combines with J gene TRBJ2-7; TRBD2 matches at 13 bases. The clonotype comes from a man aged 18 to 29 in good health. CDR3 bases: TGTGCCAGCAGCCTCGGGACTAGCGGGACCTACGAGCAGTACTTC. The encoded protein is CASSLGTSGTYEQYF.